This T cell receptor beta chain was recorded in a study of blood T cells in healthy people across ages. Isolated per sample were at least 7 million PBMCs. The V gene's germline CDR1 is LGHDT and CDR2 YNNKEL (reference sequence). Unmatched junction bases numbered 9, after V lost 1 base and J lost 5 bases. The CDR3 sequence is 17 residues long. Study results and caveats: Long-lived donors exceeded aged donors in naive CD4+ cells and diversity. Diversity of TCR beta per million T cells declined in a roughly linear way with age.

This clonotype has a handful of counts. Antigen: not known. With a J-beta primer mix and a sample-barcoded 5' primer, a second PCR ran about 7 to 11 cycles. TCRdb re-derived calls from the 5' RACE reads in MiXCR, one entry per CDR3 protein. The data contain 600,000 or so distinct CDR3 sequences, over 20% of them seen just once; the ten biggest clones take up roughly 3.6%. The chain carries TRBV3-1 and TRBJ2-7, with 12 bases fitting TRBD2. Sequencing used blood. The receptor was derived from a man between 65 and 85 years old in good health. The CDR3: CASSQGPLAGGDNEQYF. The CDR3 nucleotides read TGTGCCAGCAGCCAAGGCCCCCTAGCGGGAGGGGATAACGAGCAGTACTTC.